Listed below are T cell receptor beta chains from one sample, sequenced in a study of CD8 T cells in ankylosing spondylitis. TCRdb re-called the 5' RACE reads with MiXCR, one entry per CDR3 protein. This table has around 490,000 distinct CDR3 sequences, 5.3% appearing once. The sample consisted of blood, either unsorted or a sorted T cell fraction (not recorded which). The receptors were gathered from a male donor with ankylosing spondylitis. Both conserved end residues are part of each CDR3. Fields, in order: clone size, D gene, V gene, J gene, CDR3 protein, CDR3 DNA. A D gene is named only where the DNA matches it firmly. Expanded clones get a size class; other rows say once, few or many, or leave the size out.

size: NA; D: NA; V: TRBV6-1; J: TRBJ2-1; CDR3: CASSSSRGGYNEQFF; DNA: TGTGCCAGCAGTAGTAGCAGGGGGGGTTACAATGAGCAGTTCTTC
size: few; D: NA; V: TRBV18; J: TRBJ2-5; CDR3: CASSPGIRETQYF; DNA: TGTGCCAGCTCACCAGGGATCCGAGAGACCCAGTACTTC
size: many; D: NA; V: TRBV5-1; J: TRBJ1-5; CDR3: CASSLEGARQPQHF; DNA: TGCGCCAGCAGCTTGGAAGGGGCACGGCAGCCCCAGCATTTT
size: many; D: TRBD1; V: TRBV5-1; J: TRBJ2-7; CDR3: CASSLEGAADEQYF; DNA: TGCGCCAGCAGCTTGGAGGGGGCTGCGGACGAGCAGTACTTC
size: NA; D: TRBD1; V: TRBV10-3; J: TRBJ1-6; CDR3: CATMGEPGQRTPLHF; DNA: TGTGCCACCATGGGAGAACCGGGACAGCGGACACCCCTCCACTTT
size: many; D: NA; V: TRBV5-1; J: TRBJ1-1; CDR3: CASSLAFSDTEAFF; DNA: TGCGCCAGCAGCTTGGCCTTCAGTGACACTGAAGCTTTCTTT
size: few; D: TRBD1; V: TRBV9; J: TRBJ2-3; CDR3: CASSPRGGGGYTDTQYF; DNA: TGTGCCAGCAGCCCGAGAGGGGGCGGAGGTTACACAGATACGCAGTATTTT
size: many; D: TRBD2; V: TRBV29-1; J: TRBJ2-1; CDR3: CSVHSGGGSYNEQFF; DNA: TGCAGCGTCCATAGCGGGGGAGGCTCCTACAATGAGCAGTTCTTC
size: many; D: NA; V: TRBV28; J: TRBJ1-2; CDR3: CASSLHTDGGYTF; DNA: TGTGCCAGCAGTTTGCACACTGATGGTGGCTACACCTTC
size: NA; D: TRBD2; V: TRBV29-1; J: TRBJ2-1; CDR3: CSVGTRPQFF; DNA: TGCAGCGTTGGGACTAGGCCCCAGTTCTTC
size: many; D: NA; V: TRBV20-1; J: TRBJ2-1; CDR3: CSASRGIVYNEQFF; DNA: TGCAGTGCTAGCCGCGGGATAGTCTACAATGAGCAGTTCTTC
size: many; D: NA; V: TRBV7-3; J: TRBJ1-2; CDR3: CASRPGPGSYGYTF; DNA: TGTGCCAGCAGGCCAGGACCGGGAAGCTATGGCTACACCTTC
size: many; D: NA; V: TRBV24-1; J: TRBJ1-2; CDR3: CATSDSWDYYGYTF; DNA: TGTGCCACCAGTGATAGTTGGGATTACTATGGCTACACCTTC
size: NA; D: TRBD2; V: TRBV9; J: TRBJ2-1; CDR3: CASSELAGNEQFF; DNA: TGTGCCAGCAGCGAACTAGCGGGGAATGAGCAGTTCTTC
size: many; D: TRBD2; V: TRBV20-1; J: TRBJ2-3; CDR3: CSAFRTSGSADTQYF; DNA: TGCAGTGCTTTCAGGACTAGCGGGAGCGCAGATACGCAGTATTTT
size: NA; D: NA; V: TRBV6-5; J: TRBJ2-1; CDR3: CASSYLRDNNEQFF; DNA: TGTGCCAGCAGTTACTTGAGGGATAACAATGAGCAGTTCTTC
size: NA; D: TRBD2; V: TRBV5-1; J: TRBJ2-3; CDR3: CASSLGLAGGYTDTQYF; DNA: TGCGCCAGCAGCTTGGGACTAGCGGGGGGGTACACAGATACGCAGTATTTT
size: NA; D: NA; V: TRBV5-5; J: TRBJ2-2; CDR3: CASSRGAGRGELFF; DNA: TGTGCCAGCAGCCGCGGTGCGGGGAGAGGGGAGCTGTTTTTT
size: few; D: NA; V: TRBV12-5; J: TRBJ2-5; CDR3: CASGLAMGPVPGYQETQYF; DNA: TGTGCTAGTGGTTTGGCCATGGGGCCAGTCCCGGGATACCAAGAGACCCAGTACTTC
size: NA; D: TRBD1; V: TRBV7-9; J: TRBJ1-2; CDR3: CASRGETGQGNYGYTF; DNA: TGTGCCAGCAGGGGGGAGACAGGGCAAGGAAACTATGGCTACACCTTC